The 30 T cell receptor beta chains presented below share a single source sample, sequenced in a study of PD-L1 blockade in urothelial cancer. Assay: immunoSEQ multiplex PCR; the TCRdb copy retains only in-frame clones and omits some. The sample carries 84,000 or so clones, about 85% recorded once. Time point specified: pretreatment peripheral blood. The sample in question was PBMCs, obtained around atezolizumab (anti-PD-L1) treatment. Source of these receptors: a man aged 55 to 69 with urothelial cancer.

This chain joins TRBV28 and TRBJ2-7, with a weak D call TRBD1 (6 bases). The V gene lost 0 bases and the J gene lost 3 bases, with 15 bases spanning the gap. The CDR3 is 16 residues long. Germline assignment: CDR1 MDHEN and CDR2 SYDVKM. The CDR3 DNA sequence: TGTGCCAGCAGTTTATGGATGGGGGCCACGAGCTACGAGCAGTACTTC. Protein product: CASSLWMGATSYEQYF.

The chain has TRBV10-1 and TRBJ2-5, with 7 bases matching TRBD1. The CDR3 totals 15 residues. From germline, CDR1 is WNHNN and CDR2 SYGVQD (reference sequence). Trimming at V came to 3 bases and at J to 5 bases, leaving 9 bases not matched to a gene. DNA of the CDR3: TGCGCCAGCAGTGATTACAGGGGTGGGACGGAGACCCAGTACTTC. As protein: CASSDYRGGTETQYF.

The CDR3 loop reads CASSPGGYEQYF. CDR3 sequence (DNA): TGTGCCAGCAGCCCCGGGGGGTACGAGCAGTACTTC. This chain connects TRBV9 to TRBJ2-7; 7 nucleotides align to TRBD2. The CDR3 contains 12 residues. The V gene's germline CDR1 is SGDLS and CDR2 YYNGEE. The J segment lost 4 bases and the V segment lost 4 bases, leaving 2 bases of the junction unmatched.

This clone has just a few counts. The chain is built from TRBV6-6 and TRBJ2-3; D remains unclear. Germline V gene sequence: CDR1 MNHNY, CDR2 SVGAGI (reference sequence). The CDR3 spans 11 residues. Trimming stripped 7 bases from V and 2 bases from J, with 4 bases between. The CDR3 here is CASTFTDTQYF. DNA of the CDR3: TGTGCCAGCACTTTCACAGATACGCAGTATTTT.

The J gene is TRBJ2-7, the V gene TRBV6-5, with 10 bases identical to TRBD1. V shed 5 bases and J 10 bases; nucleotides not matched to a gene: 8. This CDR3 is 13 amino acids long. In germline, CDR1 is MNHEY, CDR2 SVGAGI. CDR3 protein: CASSLPGTGDQYF. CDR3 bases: TGTGCCAGCAGTCTACCAGGGACAGGGGATCAGTACTTC.

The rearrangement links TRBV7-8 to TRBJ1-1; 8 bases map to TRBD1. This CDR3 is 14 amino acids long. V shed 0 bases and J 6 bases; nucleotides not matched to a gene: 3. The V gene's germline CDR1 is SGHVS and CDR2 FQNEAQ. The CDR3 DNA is TGTGCCAGCAGCTTAGCTACAGGGGGGCCTGAAGCTTTCTTT. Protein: CASSLATGGPEAFF.

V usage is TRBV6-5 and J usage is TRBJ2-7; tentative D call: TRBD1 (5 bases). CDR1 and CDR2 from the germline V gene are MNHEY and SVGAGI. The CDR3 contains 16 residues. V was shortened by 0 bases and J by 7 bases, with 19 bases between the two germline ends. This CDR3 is CASSYSHDSLIVEQYF. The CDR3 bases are TGTGCCAGCAGTTACTCTCACGACAGCCTAATAGTAGAGCAGTACTTC.

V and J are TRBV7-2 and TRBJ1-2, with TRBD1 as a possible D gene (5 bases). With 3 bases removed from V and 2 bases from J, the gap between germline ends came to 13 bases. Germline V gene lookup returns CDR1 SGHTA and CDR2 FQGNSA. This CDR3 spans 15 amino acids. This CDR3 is CASSLGPGVNYGYTF. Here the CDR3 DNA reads TGTGCCAGCAGCTTGGGGCCGGGAGTGAACTATGGCTACACCTTC.

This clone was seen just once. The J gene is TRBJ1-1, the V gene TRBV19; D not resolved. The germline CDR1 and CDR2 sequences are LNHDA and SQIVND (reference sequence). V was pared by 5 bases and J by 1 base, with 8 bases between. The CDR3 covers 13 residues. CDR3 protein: CASSWSRNTEAFF. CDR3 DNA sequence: TGTGCCAGTAGTTGGAGCAGGAACACTGAAGCTTTCTTT.

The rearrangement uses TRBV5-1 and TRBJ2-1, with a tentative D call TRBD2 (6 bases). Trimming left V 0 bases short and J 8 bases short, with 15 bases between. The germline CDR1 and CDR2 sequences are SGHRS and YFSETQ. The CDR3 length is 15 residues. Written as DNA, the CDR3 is TGCGCCAGCAGCTTGGGACTAGACGTTTGGGATGAGCAGTTCTTC. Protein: CASSLGLDVWDEQFF. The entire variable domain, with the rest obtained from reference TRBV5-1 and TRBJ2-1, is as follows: KAGVTQTPRYLIKTRGQQVTLSCSPISGHRSVSWYQQTPGQGLQFLFEYFSETQRNKGNFPGRFSGRQFSNSRSEMNVSTLELGDSALYLCASSLGLDVWDEQFFGPGTRLTVL.

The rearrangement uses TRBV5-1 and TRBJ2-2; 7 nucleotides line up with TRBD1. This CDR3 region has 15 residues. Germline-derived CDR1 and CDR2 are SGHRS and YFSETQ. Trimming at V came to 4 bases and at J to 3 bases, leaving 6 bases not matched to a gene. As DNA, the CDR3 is TGCGCCAGCAGCCCTGGACAGGTTCACACCGGGGAGCTGTTTTTT. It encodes CASSPGQVHTGELFF.

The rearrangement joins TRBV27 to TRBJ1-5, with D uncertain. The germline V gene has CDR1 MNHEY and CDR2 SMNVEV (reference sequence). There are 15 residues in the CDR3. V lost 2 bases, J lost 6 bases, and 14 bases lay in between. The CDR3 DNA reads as TGTGCCAGCAGTTTAAACTCTCTCGGGAGTCAGCCCCAGCATTTT. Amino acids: CASSLNSLGSQPQHF.

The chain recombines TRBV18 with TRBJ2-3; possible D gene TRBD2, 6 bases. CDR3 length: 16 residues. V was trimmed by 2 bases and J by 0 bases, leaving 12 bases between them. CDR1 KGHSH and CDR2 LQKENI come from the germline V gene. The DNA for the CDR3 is TGTGCCAGCTCACCAAGGCTAGCGACTAGCACAGATACGCAGTATTTT. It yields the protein CASSPRLATSTDTQYF.

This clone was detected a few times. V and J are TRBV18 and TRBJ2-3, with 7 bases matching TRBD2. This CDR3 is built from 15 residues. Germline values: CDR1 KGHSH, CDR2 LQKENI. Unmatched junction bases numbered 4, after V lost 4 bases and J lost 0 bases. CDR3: CASSLGLESTDTQYF. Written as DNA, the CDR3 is TGTGCCAGCTCACTCGGACTAGAAAGCACAGATACGCAGTATTTT. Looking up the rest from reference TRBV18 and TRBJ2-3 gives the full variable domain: NAGVMQNPRHLVRRRGQEARLRCSPMKGHSHVYWYRQLPEEGLKFMVYLQKENIIDESGMPKERFSAEFPKEGPSILRIQQVVRGDSAAYFCASSLGLESTDTQYFGPGTRLTVL.

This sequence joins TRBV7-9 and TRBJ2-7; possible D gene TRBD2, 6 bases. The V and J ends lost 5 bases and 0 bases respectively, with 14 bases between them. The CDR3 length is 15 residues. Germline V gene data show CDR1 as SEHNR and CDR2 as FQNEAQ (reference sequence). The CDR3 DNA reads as TGTGCCAGCAGCCCCTCTAGCGCCAGCTCCTACGAGCAGTACTTC. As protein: CASSPSSASSYEQYF.

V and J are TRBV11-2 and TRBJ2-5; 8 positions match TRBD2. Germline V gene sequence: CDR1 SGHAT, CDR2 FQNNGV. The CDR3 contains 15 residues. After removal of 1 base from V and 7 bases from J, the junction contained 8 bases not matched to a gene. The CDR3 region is CASSLAAGAGVTQYF. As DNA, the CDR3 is TGTGCCAGCAGCTTAGCAGCGGGGGCCGGGGTGACCCAGTACTTC. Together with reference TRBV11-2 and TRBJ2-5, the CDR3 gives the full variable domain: EAGVAQSPRYKIIEKRQSVAFWCNPISGHATLYWYQQILGQGPKLLIQFQNNGVVDDSQLPKDRFSAERLKGVDSTLKIQPAKLEDSAVYLCASSLAAGAGVTQYFGPGTRLLVL.

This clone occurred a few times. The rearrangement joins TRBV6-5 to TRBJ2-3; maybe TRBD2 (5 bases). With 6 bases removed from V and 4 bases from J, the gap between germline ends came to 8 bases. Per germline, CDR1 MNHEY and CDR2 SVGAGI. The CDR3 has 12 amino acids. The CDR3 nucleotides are TGTGCCAGCAGAGACGGGGCAGATACGCAGTATTTT. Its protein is CASRDGADTQYF.

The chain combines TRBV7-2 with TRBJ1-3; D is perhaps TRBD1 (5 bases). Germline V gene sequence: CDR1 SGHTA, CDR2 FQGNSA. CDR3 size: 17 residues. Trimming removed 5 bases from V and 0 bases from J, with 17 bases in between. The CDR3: CASSLLPPGSSGNTIYF. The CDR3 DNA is TGTGCCAGCAGCCTACTCCCCCCAGGGTCCTCTGGAAACACCATATATTTT. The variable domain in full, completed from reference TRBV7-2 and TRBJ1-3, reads GAGVSQSPSNKVTEKGKDVELRCDPISGHTALYWYRQSLGQGLEFLIYFQGNSAPDKSGLPSDRFSAERTGGSVSTLTIQRTQQEDSAVYLCASSLLPPGSSGNTIYFGEGSWLTVV.

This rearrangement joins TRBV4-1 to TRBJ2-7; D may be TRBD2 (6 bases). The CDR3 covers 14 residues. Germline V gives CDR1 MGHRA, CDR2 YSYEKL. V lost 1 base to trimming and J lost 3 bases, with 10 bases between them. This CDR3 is CASSQAGGRYEQYF. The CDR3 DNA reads TGCGCCAGCAGCCAAGCCGGGGGTCGCTACGAGCAGTACTTC.

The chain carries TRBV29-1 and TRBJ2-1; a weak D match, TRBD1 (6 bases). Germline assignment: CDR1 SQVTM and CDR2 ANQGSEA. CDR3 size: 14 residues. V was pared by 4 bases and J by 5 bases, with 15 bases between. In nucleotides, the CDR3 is TGCAGCGTTGGTATAACAGGGTCCCACAATGAGCAGTTCTTC. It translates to CSVGITGSHNEQFF.

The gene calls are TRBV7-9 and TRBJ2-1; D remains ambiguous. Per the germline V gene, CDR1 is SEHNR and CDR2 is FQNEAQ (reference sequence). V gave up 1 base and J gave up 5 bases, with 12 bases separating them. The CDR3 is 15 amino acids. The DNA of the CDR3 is TGTGCCAGCAGCTTAGACCCCGGTGTAAACAATGAGCAGTTCTTC. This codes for CASSLDPGVNNEQFF.

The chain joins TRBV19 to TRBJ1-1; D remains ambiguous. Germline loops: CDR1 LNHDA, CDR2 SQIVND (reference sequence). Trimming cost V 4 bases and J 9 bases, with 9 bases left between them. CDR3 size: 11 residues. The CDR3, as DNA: TGTGCCAGTAGTAGTAGGACTCAAGCTTTCTTT. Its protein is CASSSRTQAFF.

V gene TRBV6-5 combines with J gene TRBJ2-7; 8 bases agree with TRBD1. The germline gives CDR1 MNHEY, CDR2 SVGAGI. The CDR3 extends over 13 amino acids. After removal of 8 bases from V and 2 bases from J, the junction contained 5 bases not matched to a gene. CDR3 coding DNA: TGTGCCAGCCTCCGACAGGGGACCTACGAGCAGTACTTC. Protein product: CASLRQGTYEQYF.

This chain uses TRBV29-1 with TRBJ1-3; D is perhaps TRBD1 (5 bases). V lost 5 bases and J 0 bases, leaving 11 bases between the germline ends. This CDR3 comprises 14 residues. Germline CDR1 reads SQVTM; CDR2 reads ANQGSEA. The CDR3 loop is CSVTDRLSGNTIYF. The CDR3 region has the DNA TGCAGCGTTACCGACAGACTCTCTGGAAACACCATATATTTT.

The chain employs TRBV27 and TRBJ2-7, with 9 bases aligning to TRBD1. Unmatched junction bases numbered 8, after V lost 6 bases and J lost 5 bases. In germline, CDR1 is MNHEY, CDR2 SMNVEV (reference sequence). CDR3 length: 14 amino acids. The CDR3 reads CASRQTGTGNEQYF. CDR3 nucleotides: TGTGCCAGCAGGCAAACCGGGACAGGGAACGAGCAGTACTTC.

CDR3 in amino acids: CASRQTLSGRAAEQYF. CDR3 bases: TGCGCCAGCAGGCAGACCCTTAGCGGGAGGGCGGCCGAGCAGTACTTC. This chain uses TRBV4-1 with TRBJ2-7, with TRBD2 matching over 11 bases. The CDR3 runs 16 residues. The V gene end was trimmed by 6 bases and the J gene end by 6 bases; junction bases not matched to a gene: 13. The germline V gene has CDR1 MGHRA and CDR2 YSYEKL.

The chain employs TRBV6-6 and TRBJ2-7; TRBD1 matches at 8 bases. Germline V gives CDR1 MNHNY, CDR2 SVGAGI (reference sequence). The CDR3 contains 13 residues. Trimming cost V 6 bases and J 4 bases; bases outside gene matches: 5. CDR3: CASRTGDFYEQYF. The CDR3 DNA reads TGTGCCAGCAGGACAGGGGATTTTTACGAGCAGTACTTC.

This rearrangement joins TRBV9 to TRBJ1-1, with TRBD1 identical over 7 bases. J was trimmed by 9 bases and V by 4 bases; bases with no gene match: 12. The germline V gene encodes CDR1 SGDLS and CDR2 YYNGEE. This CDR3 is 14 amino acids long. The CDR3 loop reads CASSPRGGNLKAFF. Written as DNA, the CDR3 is TGTGCCAGCAGCCCACGAGGGGGCAATTTAAAAGCTTTCTTT.

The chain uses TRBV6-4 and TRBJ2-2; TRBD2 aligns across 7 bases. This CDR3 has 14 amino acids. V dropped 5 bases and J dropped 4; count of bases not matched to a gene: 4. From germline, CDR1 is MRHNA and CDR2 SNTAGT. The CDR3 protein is CASSSSGVTGELFF. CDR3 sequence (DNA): TGTGCCAGCAGTTCCAGCGGGGTCACCGGGGAGCTGTTTTTT.

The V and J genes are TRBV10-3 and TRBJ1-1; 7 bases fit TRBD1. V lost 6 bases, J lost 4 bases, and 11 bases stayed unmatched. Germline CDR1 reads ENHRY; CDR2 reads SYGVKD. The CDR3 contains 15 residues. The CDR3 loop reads CAIRPGEGAGTEAFF. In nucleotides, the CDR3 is TGTGCCATCAGGCCTGGTGAGGGGGCCGGCACTGAAGCTTTCTTT.